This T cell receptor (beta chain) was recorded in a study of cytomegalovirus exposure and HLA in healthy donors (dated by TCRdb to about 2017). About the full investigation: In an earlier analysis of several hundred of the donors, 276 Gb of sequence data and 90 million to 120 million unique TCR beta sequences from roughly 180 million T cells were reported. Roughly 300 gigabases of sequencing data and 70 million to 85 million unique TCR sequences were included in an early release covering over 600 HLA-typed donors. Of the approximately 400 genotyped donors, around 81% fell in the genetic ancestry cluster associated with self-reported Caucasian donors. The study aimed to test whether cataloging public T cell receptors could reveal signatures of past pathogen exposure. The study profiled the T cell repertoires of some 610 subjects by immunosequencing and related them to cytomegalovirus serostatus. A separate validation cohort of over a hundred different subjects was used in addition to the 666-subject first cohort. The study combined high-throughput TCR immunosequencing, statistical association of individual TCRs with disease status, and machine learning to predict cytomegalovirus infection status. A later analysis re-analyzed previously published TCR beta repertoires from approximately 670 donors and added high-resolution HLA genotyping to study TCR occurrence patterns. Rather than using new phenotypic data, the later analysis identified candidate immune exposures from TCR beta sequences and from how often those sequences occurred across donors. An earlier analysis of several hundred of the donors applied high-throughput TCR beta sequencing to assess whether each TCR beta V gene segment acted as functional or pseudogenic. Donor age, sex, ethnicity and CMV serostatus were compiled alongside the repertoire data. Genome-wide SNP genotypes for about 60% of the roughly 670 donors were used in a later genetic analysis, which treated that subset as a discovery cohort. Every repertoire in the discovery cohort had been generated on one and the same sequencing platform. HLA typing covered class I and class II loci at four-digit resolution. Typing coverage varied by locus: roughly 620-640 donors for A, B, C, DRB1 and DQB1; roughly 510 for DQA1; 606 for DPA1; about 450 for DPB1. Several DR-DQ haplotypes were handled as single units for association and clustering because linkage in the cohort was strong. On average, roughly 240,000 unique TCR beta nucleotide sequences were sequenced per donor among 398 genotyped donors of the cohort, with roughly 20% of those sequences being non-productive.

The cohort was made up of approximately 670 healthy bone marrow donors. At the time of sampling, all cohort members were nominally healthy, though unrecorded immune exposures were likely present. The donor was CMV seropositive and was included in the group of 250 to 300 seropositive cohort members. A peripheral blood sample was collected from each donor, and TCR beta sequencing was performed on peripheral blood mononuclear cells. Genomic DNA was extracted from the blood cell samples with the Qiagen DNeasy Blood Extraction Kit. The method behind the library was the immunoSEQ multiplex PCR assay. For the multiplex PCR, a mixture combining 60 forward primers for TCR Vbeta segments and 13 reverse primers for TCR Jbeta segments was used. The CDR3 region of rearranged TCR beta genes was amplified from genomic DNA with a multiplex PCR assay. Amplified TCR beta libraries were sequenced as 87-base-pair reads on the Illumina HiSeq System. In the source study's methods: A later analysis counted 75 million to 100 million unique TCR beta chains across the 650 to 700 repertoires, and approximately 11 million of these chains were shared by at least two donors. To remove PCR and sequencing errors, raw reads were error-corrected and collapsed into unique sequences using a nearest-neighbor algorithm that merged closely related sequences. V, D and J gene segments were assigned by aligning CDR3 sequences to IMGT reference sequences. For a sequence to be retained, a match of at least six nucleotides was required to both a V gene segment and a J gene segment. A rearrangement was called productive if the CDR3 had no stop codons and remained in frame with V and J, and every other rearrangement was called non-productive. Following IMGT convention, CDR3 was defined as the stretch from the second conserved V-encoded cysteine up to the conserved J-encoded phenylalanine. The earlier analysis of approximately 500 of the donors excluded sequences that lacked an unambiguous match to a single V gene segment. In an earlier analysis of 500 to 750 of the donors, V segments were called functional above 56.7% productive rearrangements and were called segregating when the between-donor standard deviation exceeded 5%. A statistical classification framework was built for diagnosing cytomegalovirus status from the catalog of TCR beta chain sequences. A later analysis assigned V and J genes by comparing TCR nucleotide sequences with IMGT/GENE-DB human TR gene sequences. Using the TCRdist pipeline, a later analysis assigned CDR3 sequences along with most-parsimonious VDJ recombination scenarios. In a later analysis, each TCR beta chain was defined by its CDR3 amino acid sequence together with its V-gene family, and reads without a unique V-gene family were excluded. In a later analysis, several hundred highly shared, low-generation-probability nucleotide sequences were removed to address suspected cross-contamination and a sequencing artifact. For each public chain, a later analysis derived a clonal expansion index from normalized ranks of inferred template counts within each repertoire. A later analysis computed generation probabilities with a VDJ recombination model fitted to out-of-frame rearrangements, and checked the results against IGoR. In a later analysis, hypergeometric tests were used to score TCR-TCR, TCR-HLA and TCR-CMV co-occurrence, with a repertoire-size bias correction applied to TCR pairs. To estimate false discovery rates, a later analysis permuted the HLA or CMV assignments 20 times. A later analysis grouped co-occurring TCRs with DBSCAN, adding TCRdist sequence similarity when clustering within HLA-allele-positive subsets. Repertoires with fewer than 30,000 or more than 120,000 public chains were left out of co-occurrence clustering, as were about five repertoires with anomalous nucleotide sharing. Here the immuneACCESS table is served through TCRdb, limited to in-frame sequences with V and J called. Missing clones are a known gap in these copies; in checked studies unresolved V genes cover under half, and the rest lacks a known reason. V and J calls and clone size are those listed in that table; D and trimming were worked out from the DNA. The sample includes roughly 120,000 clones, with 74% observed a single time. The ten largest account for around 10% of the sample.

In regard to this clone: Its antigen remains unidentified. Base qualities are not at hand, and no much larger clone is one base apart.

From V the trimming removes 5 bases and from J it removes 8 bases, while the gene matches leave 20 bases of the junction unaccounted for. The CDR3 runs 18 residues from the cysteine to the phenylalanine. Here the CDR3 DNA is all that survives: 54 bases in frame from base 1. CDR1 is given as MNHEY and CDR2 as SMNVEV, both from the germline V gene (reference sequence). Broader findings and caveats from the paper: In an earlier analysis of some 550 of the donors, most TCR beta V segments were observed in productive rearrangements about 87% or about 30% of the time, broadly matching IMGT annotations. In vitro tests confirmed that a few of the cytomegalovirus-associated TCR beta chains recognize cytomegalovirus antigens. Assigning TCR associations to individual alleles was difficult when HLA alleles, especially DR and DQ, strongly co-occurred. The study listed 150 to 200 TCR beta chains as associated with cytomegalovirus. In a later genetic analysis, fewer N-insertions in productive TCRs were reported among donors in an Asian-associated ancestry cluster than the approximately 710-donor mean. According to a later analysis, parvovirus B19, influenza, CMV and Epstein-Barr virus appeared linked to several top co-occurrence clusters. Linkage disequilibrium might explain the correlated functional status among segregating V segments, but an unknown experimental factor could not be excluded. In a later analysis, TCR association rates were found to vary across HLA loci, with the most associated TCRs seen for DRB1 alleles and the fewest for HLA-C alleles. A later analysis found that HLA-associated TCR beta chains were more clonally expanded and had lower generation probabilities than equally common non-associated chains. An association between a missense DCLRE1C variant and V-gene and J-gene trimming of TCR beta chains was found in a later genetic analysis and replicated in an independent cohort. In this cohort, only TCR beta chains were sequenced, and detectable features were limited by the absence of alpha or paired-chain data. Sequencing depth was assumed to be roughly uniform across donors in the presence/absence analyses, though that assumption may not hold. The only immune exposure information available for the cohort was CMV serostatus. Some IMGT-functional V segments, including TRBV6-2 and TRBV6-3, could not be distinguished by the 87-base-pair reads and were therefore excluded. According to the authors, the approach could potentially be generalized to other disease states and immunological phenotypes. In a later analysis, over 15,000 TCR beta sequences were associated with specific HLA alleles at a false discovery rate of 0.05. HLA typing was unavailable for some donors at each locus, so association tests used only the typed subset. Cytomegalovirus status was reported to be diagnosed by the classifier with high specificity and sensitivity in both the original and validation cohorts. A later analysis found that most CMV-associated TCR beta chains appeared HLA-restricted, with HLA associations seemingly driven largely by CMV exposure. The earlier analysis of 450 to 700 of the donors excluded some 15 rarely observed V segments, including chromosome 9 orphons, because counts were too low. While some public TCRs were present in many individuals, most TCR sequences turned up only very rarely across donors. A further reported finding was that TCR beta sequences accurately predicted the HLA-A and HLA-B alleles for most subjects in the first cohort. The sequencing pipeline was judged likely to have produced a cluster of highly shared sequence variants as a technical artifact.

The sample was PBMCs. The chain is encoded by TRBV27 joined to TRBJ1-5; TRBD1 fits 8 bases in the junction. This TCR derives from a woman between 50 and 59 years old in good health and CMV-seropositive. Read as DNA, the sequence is TGTGCCAGCAGTCCCTCCCTGGGTGCAGGGGGCGTGACGAAGCCCCAGCATTTT. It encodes CASSPSLGAGGVTKPQHF.